This T cell receptor (beta chain) originates from a study of blood T cell repertoires in COVID-19. Study overall: PBMCs, B-cell-depleted T cells, or T cells provided the cDNA or gDNA that made up the material.

Repertoires were generated with immunoSEQ multiplex PCR, while TCRdb's copy carries only in-frame clones and drops some. Among 280,000 or so clones listed, 87% were seen once. For recovered donors of Cohort 3, there were two negative PCRs, clearance, or symptom resolution. The V segment lost 5 bases and the J segment 4 bases; nucleotides outside the gene matches: 11. The CDR3 contains 15 residues. CDR1 is SGHNT, CDR2 YYREEE, per germline (reference sequence). Sequenced input: PBMCs or T cells enriched from blood (not recorded which). This TCR was sampled from a woman between 35 and 50 years old who had recovered from COVID-19. The chain employs TRBV5-4 and TRBJ2-5; 7 positions match TRBD2. In DNA form, the CDR3 reads TGTGCCAGCAGACAACTAGCGAGTCCCTCAGAGACCCAGTACTTC. Residues: CASRQLASPSETQYF.